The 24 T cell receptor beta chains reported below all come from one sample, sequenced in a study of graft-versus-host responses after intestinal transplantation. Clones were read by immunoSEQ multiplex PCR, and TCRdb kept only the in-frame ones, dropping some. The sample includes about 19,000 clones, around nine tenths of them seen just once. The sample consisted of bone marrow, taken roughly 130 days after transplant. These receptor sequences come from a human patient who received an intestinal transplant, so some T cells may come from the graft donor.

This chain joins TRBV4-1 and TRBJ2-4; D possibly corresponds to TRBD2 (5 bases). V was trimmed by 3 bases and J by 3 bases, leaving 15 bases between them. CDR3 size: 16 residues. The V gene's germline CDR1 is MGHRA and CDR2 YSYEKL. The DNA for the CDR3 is TGCGCCAGCAGCCATGCGCCCATCGGGAACAAAAACATTCAGTACTTC. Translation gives CASSHAPIGNKNIQYF.

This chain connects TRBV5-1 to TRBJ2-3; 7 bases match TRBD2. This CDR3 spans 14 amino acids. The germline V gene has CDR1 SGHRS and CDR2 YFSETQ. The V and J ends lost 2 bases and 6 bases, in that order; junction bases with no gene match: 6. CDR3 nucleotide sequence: TGCGCCAGCAGCTTTCGCGGGAGCTACGATACGCAGTATTTT. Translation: CASSFRGSYDTQYF.

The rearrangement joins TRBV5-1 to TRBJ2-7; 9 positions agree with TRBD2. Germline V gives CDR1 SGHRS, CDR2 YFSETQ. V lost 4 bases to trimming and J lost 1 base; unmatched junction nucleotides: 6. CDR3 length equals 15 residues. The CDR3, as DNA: TGCGCCAGCAGCCGGGGGACTAGCTTATCCTACGAGCAGTACTTC. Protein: CASSRGTSLSYEQYF.

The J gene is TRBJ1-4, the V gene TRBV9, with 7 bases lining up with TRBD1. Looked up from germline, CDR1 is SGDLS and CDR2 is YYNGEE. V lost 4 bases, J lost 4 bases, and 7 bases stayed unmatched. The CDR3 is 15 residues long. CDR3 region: CASSSPGQINEKLFF. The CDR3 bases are TGTGCCAGCAGCTCACCGGGACAGATTAATGAAAAACTGTTTTTT.

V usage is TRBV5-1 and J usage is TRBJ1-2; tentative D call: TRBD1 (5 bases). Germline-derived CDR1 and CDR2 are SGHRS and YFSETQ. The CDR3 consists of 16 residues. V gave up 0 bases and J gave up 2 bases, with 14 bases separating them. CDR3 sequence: CASSLAGEGPNYGYTF. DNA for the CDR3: TGCGCCAGCAGCTTGGCCGGGGAGGGACCCAACTATGGCTACACCTTC.

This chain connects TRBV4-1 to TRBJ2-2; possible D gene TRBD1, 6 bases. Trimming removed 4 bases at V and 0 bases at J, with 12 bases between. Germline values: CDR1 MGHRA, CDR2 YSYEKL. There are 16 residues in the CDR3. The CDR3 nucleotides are TGCGCCAGCAGCCGGGGGACACCCGCGAACACCGGGGAGCTGTTTTTT. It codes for CASSRGTPANTGELFF.

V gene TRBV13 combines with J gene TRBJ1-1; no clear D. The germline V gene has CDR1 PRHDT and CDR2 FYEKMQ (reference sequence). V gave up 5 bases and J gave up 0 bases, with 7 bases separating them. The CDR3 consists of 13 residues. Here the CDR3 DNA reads TGTGCCAGCAGCGGAGAAGTGAACACTGAAGCTTTCTTT. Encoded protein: CASSGEVNTEAFF. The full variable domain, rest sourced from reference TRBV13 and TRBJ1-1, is AAGVIQSPRHLIKEKRETATLKCYPIPRHDTVYWYQQGPGQDPQFLISFYEKMQSDKGSIPDRFSAQQFSDYHSELNMSSLELGDSALYFCASSGEVNTEAFFGQGTRLTVV.

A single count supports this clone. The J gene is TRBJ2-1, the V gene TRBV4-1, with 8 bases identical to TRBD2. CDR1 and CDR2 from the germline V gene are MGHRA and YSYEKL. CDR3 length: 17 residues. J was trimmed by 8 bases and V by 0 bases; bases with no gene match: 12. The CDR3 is CASSQDGTGGHMDEQFF. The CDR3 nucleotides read TGCGCCAGCAGCCAAGACGGGACGGGAGGGCATATGGATGAGCAGTTCTTC.

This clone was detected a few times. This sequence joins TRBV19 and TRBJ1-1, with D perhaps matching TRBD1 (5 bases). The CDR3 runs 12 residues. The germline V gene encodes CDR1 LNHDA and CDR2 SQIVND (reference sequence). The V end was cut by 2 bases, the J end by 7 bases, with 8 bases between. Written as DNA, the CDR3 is TGTGCCAGTAGTATAAGGGGCTATGAAGCTTTCTTT. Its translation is CASSIRGYEAFF.

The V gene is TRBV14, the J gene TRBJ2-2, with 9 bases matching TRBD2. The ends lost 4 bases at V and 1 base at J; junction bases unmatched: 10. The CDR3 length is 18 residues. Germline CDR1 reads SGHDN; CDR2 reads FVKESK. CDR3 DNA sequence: TGTGCCAGCAGCCGCGCACCCTCGACTAGCGGGAACACCGGGGAGCTGTTTTTT. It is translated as CASSRAPSTSGNTGELFF.

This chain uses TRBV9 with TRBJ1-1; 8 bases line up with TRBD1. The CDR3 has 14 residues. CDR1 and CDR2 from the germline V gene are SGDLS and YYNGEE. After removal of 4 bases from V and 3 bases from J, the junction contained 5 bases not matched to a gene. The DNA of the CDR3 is TGTGCCAGCAGCCGGACAGGGAGCGACACTGAAGCTTTCTTT. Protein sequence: CASSRTGSDTEAFF.

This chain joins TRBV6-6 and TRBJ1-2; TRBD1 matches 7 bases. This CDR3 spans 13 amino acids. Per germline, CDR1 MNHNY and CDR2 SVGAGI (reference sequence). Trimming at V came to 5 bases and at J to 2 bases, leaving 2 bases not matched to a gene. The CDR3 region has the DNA TGTGCCAGCAGTCGAGGGGGCAACTATGGCTACACCTTC. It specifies CASSRGGNYGYTF.

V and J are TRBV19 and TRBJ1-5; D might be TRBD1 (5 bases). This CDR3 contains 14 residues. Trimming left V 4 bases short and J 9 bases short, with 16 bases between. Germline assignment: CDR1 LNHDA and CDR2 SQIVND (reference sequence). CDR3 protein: CASSTGTLLWPQHF. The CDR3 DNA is TGTGCCAGTAGTACCGGGACGCTTCTTTGGCCCCAGCATTTT.

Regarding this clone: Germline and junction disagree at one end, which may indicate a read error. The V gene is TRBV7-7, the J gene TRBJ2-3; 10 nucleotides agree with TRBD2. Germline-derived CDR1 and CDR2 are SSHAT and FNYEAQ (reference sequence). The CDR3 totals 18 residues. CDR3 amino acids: CASSFGKAGGPSTDTQYF. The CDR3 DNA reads TGTGCTAGCAGCTTTGGGAAAGCGGGAGGGCCGAGCACAGATACGCAGTATTTT.

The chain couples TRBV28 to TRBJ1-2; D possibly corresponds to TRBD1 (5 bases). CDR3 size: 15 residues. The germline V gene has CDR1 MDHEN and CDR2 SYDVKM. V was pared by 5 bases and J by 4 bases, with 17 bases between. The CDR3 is CASSAKTVYTYGYTF. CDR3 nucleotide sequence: TGTGCCAGCAGTGCCAAGACAGTGTATACCTATGGCTACACCTTC.

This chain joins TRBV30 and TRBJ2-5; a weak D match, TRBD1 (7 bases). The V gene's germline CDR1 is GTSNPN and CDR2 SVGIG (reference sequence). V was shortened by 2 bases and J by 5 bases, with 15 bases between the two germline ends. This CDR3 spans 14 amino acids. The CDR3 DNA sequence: TGTGCCTGGAGTCCTCAGGGGGACTGGGAGACCCAGTACTTC. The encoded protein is CAWSPQGDWETQYF.

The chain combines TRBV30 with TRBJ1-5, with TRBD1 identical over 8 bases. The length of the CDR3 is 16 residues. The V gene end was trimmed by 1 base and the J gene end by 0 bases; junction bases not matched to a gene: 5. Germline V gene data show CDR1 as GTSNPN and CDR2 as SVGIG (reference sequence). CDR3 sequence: CAWSGQGSPSNQPQHF. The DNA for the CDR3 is TGTGCCTGGAGTGGACAGGGGTCCCCTAGCAATCAGCCCCAGCATTTT.

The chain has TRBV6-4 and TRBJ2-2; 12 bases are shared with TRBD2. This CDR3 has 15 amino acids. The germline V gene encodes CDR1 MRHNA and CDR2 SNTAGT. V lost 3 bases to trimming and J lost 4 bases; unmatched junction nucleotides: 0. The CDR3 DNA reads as TGTGCCAGCAGTGAACTAGCGGGAGGCACCGGGGAGCTGTTTTTT. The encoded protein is CASSELAGGTGELFF.

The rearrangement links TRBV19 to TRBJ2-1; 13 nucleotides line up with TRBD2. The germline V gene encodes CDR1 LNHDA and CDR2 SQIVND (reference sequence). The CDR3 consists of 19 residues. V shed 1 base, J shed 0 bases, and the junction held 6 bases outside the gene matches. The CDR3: CASSIAGTSGVSSYNEQFF. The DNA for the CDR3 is TGTGCCAGTAGTATAGCCGGGACTAGCGGGGTTAGCTCCTACAATGAGCAGTTCTTC.

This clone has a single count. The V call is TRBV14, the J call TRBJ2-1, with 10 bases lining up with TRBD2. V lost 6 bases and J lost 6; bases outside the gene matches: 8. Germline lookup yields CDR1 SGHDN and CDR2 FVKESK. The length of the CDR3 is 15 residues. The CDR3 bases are TGTGCCAGCAGTCTTAGCGGGAGGTTCTCCAATGAGCAGTTCTTC. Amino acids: CASSLSGRFSNEQFF.

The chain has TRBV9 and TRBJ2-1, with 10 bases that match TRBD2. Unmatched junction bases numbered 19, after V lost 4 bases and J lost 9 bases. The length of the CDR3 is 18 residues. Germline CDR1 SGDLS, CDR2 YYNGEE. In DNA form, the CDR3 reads TGTGCCAGCAGCCTCACACCCTCCGGACTAGCGGAGACCGGTGAGCAGTTCTTC. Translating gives CASSLTPSGLAETGEQFF.

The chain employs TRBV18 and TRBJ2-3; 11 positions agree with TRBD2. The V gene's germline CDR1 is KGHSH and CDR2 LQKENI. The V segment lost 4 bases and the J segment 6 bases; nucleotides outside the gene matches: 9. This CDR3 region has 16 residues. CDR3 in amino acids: CASSHSLAGAGDTQYF. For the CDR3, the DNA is TGTGCCAGCTCACACTCACTAGCGGGAGCTGGCGATACGCAGTATTTT.

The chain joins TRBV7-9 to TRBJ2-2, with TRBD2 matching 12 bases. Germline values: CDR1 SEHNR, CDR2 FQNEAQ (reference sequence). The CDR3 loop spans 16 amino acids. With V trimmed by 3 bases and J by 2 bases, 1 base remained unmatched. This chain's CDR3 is CASSLTSGGNTGELFF. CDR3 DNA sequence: TGTGCCAGCAGCTTGACTAGCGGGGGCAACACCGGGGAGCTGTTTTTT.

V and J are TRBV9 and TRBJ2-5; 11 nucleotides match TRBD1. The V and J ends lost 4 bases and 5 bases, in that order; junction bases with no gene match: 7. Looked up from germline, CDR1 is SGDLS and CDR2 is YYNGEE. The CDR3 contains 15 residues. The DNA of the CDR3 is TGTGCCAGCAGCTTGGGACAGGGGGAGATCGAGACCCAGTACTTC. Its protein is CASSLGQGEIETQYF. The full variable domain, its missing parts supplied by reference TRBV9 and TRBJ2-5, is DSGVTQTPKHLITATGQRVTLRCSPRSGDLSVYWYQQSLDQGLQFLIQYYNGEERAKGNILERFSAQQFPDLHSELNLSSLELGDSALYFCASSLGQGEIETQYFGPGTRLLVL.